Listed here is a single T cell receptor beta chain. Its cognate antigen has yet to be identified. The input lacks base qualities; no much larger clone sits a single base away. Blood samples were collected up to 4 times in the first month after transplant and then at least monthly when available. These data come from a study of graft-versus-host responses after intestinal transplantation (dated by TCRdb to the early 2020s). Regarding the complete study: The transplants that recipients got were multivisceral, liver-intestinal, or isolated intestinal. After intestinal transplantation, graft-versus-host and host-versus-graft alloreactive T cell clones in the graft, circulation and bone marrow were tracked using bulk TCR-beta CDR3 sequencing. Of the roughly 24 intestinal transplant recipients enrolled in the cohort, one of whom was a retransplant, 3 patients without pretransplant specimens were excluded. Donor T cell macrochimerism was defined as a peak of at least 4% donor T cells among recipient peripheral blood mononuclear cells. Samples from a few later patients were sequenced in-house on an Illumina MiSeq with MiXCR processing rather than by the commercial service. Alloreactive clones were identified by sequencing pre-transplant mixed lymphocyte reaction products and comparing them with unstimulated pre-transplant donor and recipient T cells. Anti-thymocyte globulin induction was given to all recipients, followed by maintenance tacrolimus and steroids for about 3 years.

Here is what the overall study found, with its caveats: GvH clones were detected in recipient bone marrow, and some appeared earlier in ileal mucosa or blood, consistent with an intestinal mucosal origin. In patients with donor T cell macrochimerism, the allografts had high GvH to HvG T cell clonal ratios. The relatively low number and heterogeneity of intestinal transplant patients limited the conclusions. Early after transplant, declines in HvG clones were associated with peak levels of circulating GvH clones.

The CDR3 spans 14 residues, from the cysteine through the phenylalanine. This entry keeps only the CDR3 DNA: 42 bases, framed from base 1. V loses 5 bases, J loses 4 bases, and the germline ends lie 14 bases apart. CDR1 and CDR2 are read off the germline V gene as MNHEY and SVGAGI. Libraries were built with the immunoSEQ multiplex PCR assay. For most patients, high-throughput TCR-beta CDR3 sequencing of genomic DNA was performed by Adaptive Biotechnologies. Regarding the original processing steps: TCR sequencing data were retrieved from Adaptive's ImmunoSEQ software for around 19 patients, whereas a few other patients were processed with MiXCR and VDJtools. CDR3 nucleotide sequences shared between donor and recipient were removed because their origin could not be assigned. To be classed as alloreactive, a clone needed at least 2-fold expansion over unstimulated cells and a minimum CFSE-low frequency of 0.002% (template counts) or 0.001% (read counts). Clones were considered mappable if detected in sequenced pre-transplant spleen, lymph node, or MLR CFSE-low populations of the donor or recipient. The cumulative frequency of alloreactive clones was calculated as a percentage of all sequences, weighted by copy number. TCRdb stores this immuneACCESS table with in-frame sequences only. Part of the clones is absent; in the studies checked, under half of the shortfall reflects unresolved V genes, and no reason is known for the rest. V and J calls and clone size are those listed in that table; D and trimming were worked out from the DNA. The sample table records some 24,000 clones; approximately 83% of these occur just once. The top ten hold 0.95% to 1% of the sample.

The sample consisted of PBMCs, taken roughly 68 weeks after intestinal transplant. The source is a human patient who received an intestinal transplant, so some T cells may come from the graft donor. The receptor chain draws on TRBV6-5 and TRBJ1-2, and perhaps TRBD1 as D gene, on 5 matching bases. The DNA is as follows: TGTGCCAGCAGTCGGGACGGCAGTTTCTATGGCTACACCTTC. Its translation is CASSRDGSFYGYTF.